One sample yielded the 5 T cell receptor beta chains listed below, sequenced in a study of regulatory T cells in long-lasting Graves disease. Time point described: persistent/refractory GD, antithyroid drugs over 5 years with positive TRAb. Generation of the TCR library employed RNA extracted from PBMCs. For TCR beta, libraries came from iRepertoire HTBI primers and Arm-PCR of CDR3 regions. One entry per CDR3 protein results from TCRdb running MiXCR on the multiplex PCR reads. The sample yields approximately 400,000 distinct CDR3 sequences, 20% to 25% seen once. The source material was peripheral blood mononuclear cells (PBMCs), sampled when the disease was refractory, from a patient treated with antithyroid drugs. The receptors were sampled from a female donor with Graves disease.

V is TRBV3-1 and J is TRBJ1-4; D is ambiguous. Germline CDR1 reads LGHDT; CDR2 reads YNNKEL (reference sequence). The V end lost 0 bases, the J end lost 6 bases, and 17 bases lay between the germline ends. The CDR3 is 17 amino acids. The CDR3, as DNA: TGTGCCAGCAGCCAAGATGGTATTCCAGAGGAGGATGAAAAACTGTTTTTT. Protein sequence: CASSQDGIPEEDEKLFF.

This clonotype was counted only a few times. V is TRBV5-1 and J is TRBJ2-2; possibly TRBD1 for D (5 bases). Germline assignment: CDR1 SGHRS and CDR2 YFSETQ. V lost 4 bases to trimming and J lost 4 bases, with 17 bases between them. The CDR3 has 16 amino acids. CDR3 region: CASSAGWPRPTGELFF. DNA of the CDR3: TGCGCCAGCAGCGCAGGGTGGCCCAGGCCCACCGGGGAGCTGTTTTTT.

The sample holds a few counts of this clonotype. The rearrangement uses TRBV11-1 and TRBJ2-5; 8 positions match TRBD1. The better agreement between TRBJ2-1 and the DNA end casts doubt on the J call. CDR1 is SGHAT, CDR2 FQDESV, per germline (reference sequence). This CDR3 contains 20 residues. In DNA form, the CDR3 reads TGTGCCAGCAGCTTAGCGCAATGGTCCGGGACAGGTTATCTTTACAATGAGCAGTTCTTC. Translating it yields CASSLAQWSGTGYLYNEQFF.

This chain uses TRBV6-1 with TRBJ2-7, with D perhaps assigned TRBD1 or TRBD2 (5 bases each). Germline CDR1 is MNHNS and CDR2 is SASEGT. The germline V and J ends were trimmed by 8 bases and 4 bases, with 21 bases remaining between them. The CDR3 is 15 residues long. This CDR3 reads CASVSSGLPTYEQYF. CDR3 coding DNA: TGTGCCAGCGTATCCTCGGGGCTACCTACTTACGAGCAGTACTTC.

The rearrangement joins TRBV14 to TRBJ2-2; D is ambiguous. V was clipped by 0 bases and J by 0 bases, with 11 bases between them. Germline V gene lookup returns CDR1 SGHDN and CDR2 FVKESK. There are 17 residues in the CDR3. This CDR3 is CASSQEPADANTGELFF. DNA for the CDR3: TGTGCCAGCAGCCAAGAACCAGCTGACGCGAACACCGGGGAGCTGTTTTTT.